The clone carrying this T cell receptor beta chain was seen at least ten times. The template, around 540 ng total RNA, yielded TCR beta cDNA made with a constant-region primer. ARM-PCR, slightly modified, supplied the TCR beta libraries through three nested multiplex PCR rounds. Use of TRBV1-TRBV30 forward primers with a C-beta reverse primer characterized the first two PCR rounds, which lasted about 10 cycles each. TCRdb recomputed calls from the multiplex PCR reads with MiXCR, one row per CDR3 protein. The sample holds about 180,000 distinct CDR3 sequences, around 60% seen once. Germline DNA was extracted alongside blood RNA, which was obtained from unsorted whole blood. Germline V gene lookup returns CDR1 SGHAT and CDR2 FQNNGV. Trimming removed 3 bases from V and 0 bases from J, with 18 bases in between. The CDR3 covers 19 residues. The data are from a study of tumor-infiltrating lymphocytes in primary liver carcinoma.

The sequence was obtained from a man aged 40-49 years with primary liver carcinoma and hepatitis B virus infection. The specimen was peripheral blood. This sequence joins TRBV11-2 and TRBJ2-6, with a possible D match to TRBD2 (6 bases). This chain's CDR3 is CASSFLVGSGSSGANVLTF. CDR3 bases: TGTGCCAGCAGCTTCCTCGTGGGTAGCGGATCCTCTGGGGCCAACGTCCTGACTTTC.